The rows below give T cell receptor beta chains drawn from one sample of a study of a mutant IDH1 vaccine in newly diagnosed glioma. Only in-frame clones appear in the TCRdb table, and some are missing; sequencing was by immunoSEQ multiplex PCR. The repertoire consists of approximately 88,000 clones, with roughly 78% occurring once and the leading ten covering less than 9.5%. Material: PBMCs, obtained from a glioma patient treated with radiotherapy, temozolomide or both. The receptors originated from a man aged 40-50 years with glioma. Both conserved end residues are part of each CDR3. Fields, in order: V gene, J gene, clone size, D gene, CDR3 DNA, CDR3 protein. D genes are given only for firm matches. Not every row has a clone size; where given, it reads once, few, many or a size class.

v_call: TRBV7-6; j_call: TRBJ1-2; clone_size: NA; d_call: NA; cdr3_nt: TGTGCCAGCAGCTTCTCCTCTAACTATGGCTACACCTTC; cdr3_aa: CASSFSSNYGYTF
v_call: TRBV15; j_call: TRBJ2-5; clone_size: NA; d_call: NA; cdr3_nt: TGTGCCACCAGCAGACTTGGGGAGGAACAAGAGACCCAGTACTTC; cdr3_aa: CATSRLGEEQETQYF
v_call: TRBV28; j_call: TRBJ1-6; clone_size: NA; d_call: TRBD1; cdr3_nt: TGTGCCAGCAGCCGTGGACAGGCGCCATCCAATTCACCCCTCCACTTT; cdr3_aa: CASSRGQAPSNSPLHF
v_call: TRBV30; j_call: TRBJ1-5; clone_size: NA; d_call: NA; cdr3_nt: TGTGCCTGGACCCAGGGAAAAAGGCAGCCCCAGCATTTT; cdr3_aa: CAWTQGKRQPQHF
v_call: TRBV27; j_call: TRBJ2-2; clone_size: NA; d_call: TRBD1; cdr3_nt: TGTGCCAGCAGGTCCCTCAAACAGGGGGCTGCCGGGGAGCTGTTTTTT; cdr3_aa: CASRSLKQGAAGELFF
v_call: TRBV10-3; j_call: TRBJ1-4; clone_size: NA; d_call: TRBD1; cdr3_nt: TGTGCCATCAGTGGAGGACAGGGTAGCGAAAAACTGTTTTTT; cdr3_aa: CAISGGQGSEKLFF
v_call: TRBV18; j_call: TRBJ1-4; clone_size: once; d_call: NA; cdr3_nt: TGTGCCAGCTCACCCCGGCAGGCCGTGACTAATGAAAAACTGTTTTTT; cdr3_aa: CASSPRQAVTNEKLFF
v_call: TRBV5-3; j_call: TRBJ2-7; clone_size: NA; d_call: NA; cdr3_nt: TGTGCCAGAAGCCCTTTTCTGGCTTTCGACGAGCAGTACTTC; cdr3_aa: CARSPFLAFDEQYF
v_call: TRBV7-7; j_call: TRBJ2-5; clone_size: NA; d_call: TRBD1; cdr3_nt: TGTGCTAGCAGCATGACAGGGGCGGAGACCCAGTACTTC; cdr3_aa: CASSMTGAETQYF
v_call: TRBV4-1; j_call: TRBJ2-7; clone_size: medium-sized; d_call: TRBD1; cdr3_nt: TGCGCCAGCAGCCAAGTGGGGACAGGCCCCTACGAGCAGTACTTC; cdr3_aa: CASSQVGTGPYEQYF
v_call: TRBV28; j_call: TRBJ2-1; clone_size: few; d_call: TRBD2; cdr3_nt: TGTGCCAGCAGTTTATTTGCTAGCGGGAGCGCCCTTCAGGAGCAGTTCTTC; cdr3_aa: CASSLFASGSALQEQFF
v_call: TRBV4-3; j_call: TRBJ2-5; clone_size: NA; d_call: NA; cdr3_nt: TGCGCCAGCAGCCAAGATGGTAATAGAGAGACCCAGTACTTC; cdr3_aa: CASSQDGNRETQYF
v_call: TRBV19; j_call: TRBJ2-7; clone_size: NA; d_call: NA; cdr3_nt: TGTGCCAGTACTACGGCGTGGCAGTCCTACGAGCAGTACTTC; cdr3_aa: CASTTAWQSYEQYF
v_call: TRBV4-3; j_call: TRBJ1-4; clone_size: NA; d_call: NA; cdr3_nt: TGCGCCAGCGGCGACTGGAATGAAAAACTGTTTTTT; cdr3_aa: CASGDWNEKLFF
v_call: TRBV7-3; j_call: TRBJ1-1; clone_size: few; d_call: NA; cdr3_nt: TGTGCCAGCAGCTTAACTTGGGGGCTCGAAGCTTTCTTT; cdr3_aa: CASSLTWGLEAFF
v_call: TRBV9; j_call: TRBJ2-3; clone_size: NA; d_call: TRBD2; cdr3_nt: TGTGCCAGCAGCGTAGAACTAGCGGGGGCAGATACGCAGTATTTT; cdr3_aa: CASSVELAGADTQYF
v_call: TRBV5-1; j_call: TRBJ2-7; clone_size: NA; d_call: TRBD2; cdr3_nt: TGCGCCAGCAGCTCCCAGGGGACTAGCCAGGTGCAGTACTTC; cdr3_aa: CASSSQGTSQVQYF
v_call: TRBV5-4; j_call: TRBJ2-2; clone_size: NA; d_call: NA; cdr3_nt: TGTGCCAGCAGCCCCCGCATGACTACAACGAACACCGGGGAGCTGTTTTTT; cdr3_aa: CASSPRMTTTNTGELFF
v_call: TRBV19; j_call: TRBJ1-3; clone_size: few; d_call: NA; cdr3_nt: TGTGCCAGTAATACGGGGGAGTATCCTGGAAACACCATATATTTT; cdr3_aa: CASNTGEYPGNTIYF
v_call: TRBV4-2; j_call: TRBJ2-3; clone_size: NA; d_call: TRBD2; cdr3_nt: TGTGCCAGCAGCGCAGCGGGGGGATTCACAGATACGCAGTATTTT; cdr3_aa: CASSAAGGFTDTQYF
v_call: TRBV13; j_call: TRBJ2-3; clone_size: NA; d_call: TRBD2; cdr3_nt: TGTGCCAGCAGCTTATCGGGGGGGCGAGATACGCAGTATTTT; cdr3_aa: CASSLSGGRDTQYF
v_call: TRBV19; j_call: TRBJ1-2; clone_size: NA; d_call: NA; cdr3_nt: TGTGCCAGTAGTATGGCAGGAGGATGGTATGGCTACACCTTC; cdr3_aa: CASSMAGGWYGYTF
v_call: TRBV30; j_call: TRBJ1-1; clone_size: NA; d_call: NA; cdr3_nt: TGTGCCTGGAGTGTCCAGCTGAACACTGAAGCTTTCTTT; cdr3_aa: CAWSVQLNTEAFF
v_call: TRBV5-4; j_call: TRBJ2-5; clone_size: NA; d_call: NA; cdr3_nt: TGTGCCAGCAGTACGAGTGGGGGGCCCTCGGAGACCCAGTACTTC; cdr3_aa: CASSTSGGPSETQYF
v_call: TRBV6-5; j_call: TRBJ2-7; clone_size: NA; d_call: TRBD2; cdr3_nt: TGTGCCAGCAGCCCTAGCGGCTCCTACGAGCAGTACTTC; cdr3_aa: CASSPSGSYEQYF
v_call: TRBV30; j_call: TRBJ2-7; clone_size: NA; d_call: TRBD2; cdr3_nt: TGTGCCTGGAGTGTACTAGCGGGGGGGCGGTACGAGCAGTACTTC; cdr3_aa: CAWSVLAGGRYEQYF
v_call: TRBV4-1; j_call: TRBJ2-7; clone_size: once; d_call: TRBD2; cdr3_nt: TGCGCCAGCAGCCAAGAAAGGGCTAGCGGGGCGTACGAGCAGTACTTC; cdr3_aa: CASSQERASGAYEQYF
v_call: TRBV21-1; j_call: TRBJ2-3; clone_size: NA; d_call: NA; cdr3_nt: TGTGCCAGCAGGTACGATACGCAGTATTTT; cdr3_aa: CASRYDTQYF
v_call: TRBV6-5; j_call: TRBJ2-7; clone_size: NA; d_call: TRBD1; cdr3_nt: TGTGCCAGCAGTTATAGGACAGGGGCTGACGAGCAGTACTTC; cdr3_aa: CASSYRTGADEQYF
v_call: TRBV27; j_call: TRBJ2-1; clone_size: NA; d_call: NA; cdr3_nt: TGTGCCAGCAGCACAGCCCTCCCCGGGACCATCAATGAGCAGTTCTTC; cdr3_aa: CASSTALPGTINEQFF
v_call: TRBV5-1; j_call: TRBJ2-7; clone_size: NA; d_call: TRBD1; cdr3_nt: TGCGCCAGCAGCCACCGGACAGGGTCGTACGAGCAGTACTTC; cdr3_aa: CASSHRTGSYEQYF
v_call: TRBV28; j_call: TRBJ1-5; clone_size: NA; d_call: NA; cdr3_nt: TGTGCCAGCAGTTTATTGGGGACACTCGATCAGCCCCAGCATTTT; cdr3_aa: CASSLLGTLDQPQHF
v_call: TRBV6-1; j_call: TRBJ2-2; clone_size: NA; d_call: NA; cdr3_nt: TGTGCCAGCATCGCCCCGGGACGTAGCACCGGGGAGCTGTTTTTT; cdr3_aa: CASIAPGRSTGELFF
v_call: TRBV27; j_call: TRBJ2-1; clone_size: few; d_call: TRBD2; cdr3_nt: TGTGCCAGCAGTTTAGTTCGGCTAGCGGGATATGAGCAGTTCTTC; cdr3_aa: CASSLVRLAGYEQFF
v_call: TRBV4-3; j_call: TRBJ1-6; clone_size: few; d_call: NA; cdr3_nt: TGCGCCAGCAGCCTCATAACTGGCAGGGGTTCACCCCTCCACTTT; cdr3_aa: CASSLITGRGSPLHF
v_call: TRBV30; j_call: TRBJ2-7; clone_size: once; d_call: TRBD1; cdr3_nt: TGTGCCTTTTCGGACAGGTCCTACGAGCAGTACTTC; cdr3_aa: CAFSDRSYEQYF
v_call: TRBV6-4; j_call: TRBJ2-3; clone_size: NA; d_call: TRBD2; cdr3_nt: TGTGCCAGCAGTGACAAACTAGCGGGAGGCCCAGATACGCAGTATTTT; cdr3_aa: CASSDKLAGGPDTQYF
v_call: TRBV11-2; j_call: TRBJ1-2; clone_size: NA; d_call: NA; cdr3_nt: TGTGCCAGCAGCTTAGATGGCTATGGCTACACCTTC; cdr3_aa: CASSLDGYGYTF
v_call: TRBV4-1; j_call: TRBJ2-1; clone_size: once; d_call: TRBD2; cdr3_nt: TGCGCCAGCAGCCAAGCCCCCGGGACTAGCGGGGGGTATGAGCAGTTCTTC; cdr3_aa: CASSQAPGTSGGYEQFF
v_call: TRBV10-3; j_call: TRBJ1-6; clone_size: NA; d_call: NA; cdr3_nt: TGTGCCATCAGTGATCTACGATCTACCTATAATTCACCCCTCCACTTT; cdr3_aa: CAISDLRSTYNSPLHF
v_call: TRBV4-2; j_call: TRBJ2-2; clone_size: NA; d_call: TRBD2; cdr3_nt: TGTGCCAGCAGCCAAGCGGAGGGACTAGCGGGAGGTAACACCGGGGAGCTGTTTTTT; cdr3_aa: CASSQAEGLAGGNTGELFF
v_call: TRBV13; j_call: TRBJ1-6; clone_size: once; d_call: TRBD1; cdr3_nt: TGTGCCAGCAGCCTGAGGGACAGCTCCTATAATTCACCCCTCCACTTT; cdr3_aa: CASSLRDSSYNSPLHF